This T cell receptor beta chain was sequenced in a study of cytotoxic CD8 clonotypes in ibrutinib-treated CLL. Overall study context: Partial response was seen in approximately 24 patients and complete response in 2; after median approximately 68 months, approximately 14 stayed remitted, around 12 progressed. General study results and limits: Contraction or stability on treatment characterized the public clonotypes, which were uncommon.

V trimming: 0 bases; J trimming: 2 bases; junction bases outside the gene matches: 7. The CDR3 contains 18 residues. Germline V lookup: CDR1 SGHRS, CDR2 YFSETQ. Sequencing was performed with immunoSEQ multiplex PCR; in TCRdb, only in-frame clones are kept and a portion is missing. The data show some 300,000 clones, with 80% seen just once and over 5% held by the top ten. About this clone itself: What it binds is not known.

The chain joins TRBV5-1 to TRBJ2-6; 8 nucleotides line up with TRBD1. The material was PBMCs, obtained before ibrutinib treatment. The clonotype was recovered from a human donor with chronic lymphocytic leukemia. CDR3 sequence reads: CASSLDLGTGAGANVLTF. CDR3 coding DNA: TGCGCCAGCAGCTTGGACCTAGGGACAGGCGCTGGGGCCAACGTCCTGACTTTC.